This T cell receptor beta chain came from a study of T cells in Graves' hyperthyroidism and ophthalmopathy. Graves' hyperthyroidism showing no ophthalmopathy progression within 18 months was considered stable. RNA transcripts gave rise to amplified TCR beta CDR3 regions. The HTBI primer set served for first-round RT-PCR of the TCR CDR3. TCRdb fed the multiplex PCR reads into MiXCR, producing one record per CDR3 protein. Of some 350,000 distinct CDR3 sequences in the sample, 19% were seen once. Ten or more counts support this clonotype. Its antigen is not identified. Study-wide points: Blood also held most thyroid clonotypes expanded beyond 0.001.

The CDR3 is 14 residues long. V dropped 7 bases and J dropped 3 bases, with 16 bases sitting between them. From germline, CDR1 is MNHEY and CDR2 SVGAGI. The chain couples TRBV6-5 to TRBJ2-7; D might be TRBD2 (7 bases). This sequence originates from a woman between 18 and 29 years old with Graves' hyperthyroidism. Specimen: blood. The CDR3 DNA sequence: TGTGCCAGCAAGGGGGGGTACAGTAACTACGAGCAGTACTTC. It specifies CASKGGYSNYEQYF.